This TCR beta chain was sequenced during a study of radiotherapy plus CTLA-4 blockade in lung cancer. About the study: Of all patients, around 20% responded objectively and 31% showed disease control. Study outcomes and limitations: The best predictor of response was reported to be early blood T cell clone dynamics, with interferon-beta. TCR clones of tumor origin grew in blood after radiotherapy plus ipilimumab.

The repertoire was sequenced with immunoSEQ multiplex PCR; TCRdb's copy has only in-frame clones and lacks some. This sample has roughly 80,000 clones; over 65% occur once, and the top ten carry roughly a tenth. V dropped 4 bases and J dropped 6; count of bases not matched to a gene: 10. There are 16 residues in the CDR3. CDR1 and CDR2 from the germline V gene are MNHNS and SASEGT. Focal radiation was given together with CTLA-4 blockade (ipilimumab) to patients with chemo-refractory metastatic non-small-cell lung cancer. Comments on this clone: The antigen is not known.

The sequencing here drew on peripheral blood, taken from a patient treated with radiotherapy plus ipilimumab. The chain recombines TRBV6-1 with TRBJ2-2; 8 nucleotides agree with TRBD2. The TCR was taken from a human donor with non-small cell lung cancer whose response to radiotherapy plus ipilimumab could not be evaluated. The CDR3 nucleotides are TGTGCCAGCAGTGTAGTGCGGCTAGCGGGTTCCGGGGAGCTGTTTTTT. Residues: CASSVVRLAGSGELFF.